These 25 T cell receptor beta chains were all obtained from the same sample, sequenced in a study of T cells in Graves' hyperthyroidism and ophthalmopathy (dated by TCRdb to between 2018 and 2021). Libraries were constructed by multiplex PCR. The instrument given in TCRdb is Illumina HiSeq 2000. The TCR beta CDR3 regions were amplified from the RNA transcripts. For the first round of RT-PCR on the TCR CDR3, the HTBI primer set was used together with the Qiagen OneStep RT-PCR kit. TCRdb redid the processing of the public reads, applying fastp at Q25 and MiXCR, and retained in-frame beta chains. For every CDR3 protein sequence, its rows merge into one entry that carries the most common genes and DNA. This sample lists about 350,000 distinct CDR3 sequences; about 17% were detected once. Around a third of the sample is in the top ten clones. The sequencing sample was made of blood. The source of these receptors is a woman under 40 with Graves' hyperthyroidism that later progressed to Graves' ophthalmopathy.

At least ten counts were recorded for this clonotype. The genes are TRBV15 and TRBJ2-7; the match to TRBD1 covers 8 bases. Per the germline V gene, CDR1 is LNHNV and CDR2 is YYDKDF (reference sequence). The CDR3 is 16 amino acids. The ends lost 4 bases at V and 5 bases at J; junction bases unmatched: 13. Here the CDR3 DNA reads TGTGCCACCAGCACAGGGGGCGCAAGCCGAACCCACGAGCAGTACTTC. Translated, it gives CATSTGGASRTHEQYF.

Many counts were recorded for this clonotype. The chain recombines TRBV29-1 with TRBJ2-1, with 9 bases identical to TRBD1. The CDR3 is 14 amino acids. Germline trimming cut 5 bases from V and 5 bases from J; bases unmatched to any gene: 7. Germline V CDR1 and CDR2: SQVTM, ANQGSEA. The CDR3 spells CSVRRDRDDNEQFF. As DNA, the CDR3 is TGCAGCGTTCGCCGGGACAGGGATGACAATGAGCAGTTCTTC.

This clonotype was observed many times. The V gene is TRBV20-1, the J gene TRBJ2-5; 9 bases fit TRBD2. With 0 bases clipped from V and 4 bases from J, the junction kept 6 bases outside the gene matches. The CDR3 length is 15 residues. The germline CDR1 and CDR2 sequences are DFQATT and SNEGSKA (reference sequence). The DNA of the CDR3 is TGCAGTGCTAGAGAACCGGGACTAGCATCAGAGACCCAGTACTTC. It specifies CSAREPGLASETQYF.

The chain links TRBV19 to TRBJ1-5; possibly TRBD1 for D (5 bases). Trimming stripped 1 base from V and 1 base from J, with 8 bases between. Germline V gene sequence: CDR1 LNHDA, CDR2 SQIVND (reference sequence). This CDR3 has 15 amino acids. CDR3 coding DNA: TGTGCCAGTAGTATAGTAGGGGAGAGCAATCAGCCCCAGCATTTT. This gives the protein CASSIVGESNQPQHF.

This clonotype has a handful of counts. The CDR3 DNA reads TGTGCCAGCAGCAAGACAGGGGGTGGGGGCACTGAAGCTTTCTTT. Translated, it gives CASSKTGGGGTEAFF. This chain links TRBV27 with TRBJ1-1, with 9 bases fitting TRBD1. V dropped 6 bases and J dropped 4; count of bases not matched to a gene: 9. This CDR3 spans 15 amino acids. CDR1 and CDR2 (germline): MNHEY, SMNVEV (reference sequence).

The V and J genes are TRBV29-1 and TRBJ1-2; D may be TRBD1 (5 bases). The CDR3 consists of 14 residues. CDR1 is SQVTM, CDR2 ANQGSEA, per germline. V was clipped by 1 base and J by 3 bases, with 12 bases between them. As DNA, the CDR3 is TGCAGCGTTGAAGGCGGCAGGGATTACTATGGCTACACCTTC. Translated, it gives CSVEGGRDYYGYTF.

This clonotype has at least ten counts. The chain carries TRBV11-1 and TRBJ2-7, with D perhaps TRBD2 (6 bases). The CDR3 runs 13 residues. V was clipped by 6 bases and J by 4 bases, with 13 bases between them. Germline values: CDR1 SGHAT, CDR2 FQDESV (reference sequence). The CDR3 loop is CASRRDLLYEQYF. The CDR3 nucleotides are TGTGCCAGCAGGCGGGACTTACTATACGAGCAGTACTTC.

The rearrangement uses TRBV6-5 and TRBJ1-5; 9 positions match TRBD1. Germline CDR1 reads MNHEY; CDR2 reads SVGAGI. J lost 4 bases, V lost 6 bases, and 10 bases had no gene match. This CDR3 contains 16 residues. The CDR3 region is CASSLLPGQGNQPQHF. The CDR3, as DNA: TGTGCCAGCAGCTTATTACCGGGACAGGGTAATCAGCCCCAGCATTTT.

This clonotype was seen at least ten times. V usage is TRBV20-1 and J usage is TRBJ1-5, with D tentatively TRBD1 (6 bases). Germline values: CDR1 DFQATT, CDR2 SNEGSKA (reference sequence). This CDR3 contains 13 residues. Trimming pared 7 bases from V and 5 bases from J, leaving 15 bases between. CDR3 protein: CSGKGHFDQPQHF. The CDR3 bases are TGCAGTGGTAAGGGACATTTCGATCAGCCCCAGCATTTT.

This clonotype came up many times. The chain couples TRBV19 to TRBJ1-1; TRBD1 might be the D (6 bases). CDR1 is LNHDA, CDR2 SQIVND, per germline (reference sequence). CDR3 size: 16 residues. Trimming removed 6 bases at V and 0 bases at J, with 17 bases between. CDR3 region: CASRPTGSTLNTEAFF. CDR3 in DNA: TGTGCCAGTAGACCTACAGGGTCCACCTTGAACACTGAAGCTTTCTTT. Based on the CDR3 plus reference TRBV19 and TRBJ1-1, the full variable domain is DGGITQSPKYLFRKEGQNVTLSCEQNLNHDAMYWYRQDPGQGLRLIYYSQIVNDFQKGDIAEGYSVSREKKESFPLTVTSAQKNPTAFYLCASRPTGSTLNTEAFFGQGTRLTVV.

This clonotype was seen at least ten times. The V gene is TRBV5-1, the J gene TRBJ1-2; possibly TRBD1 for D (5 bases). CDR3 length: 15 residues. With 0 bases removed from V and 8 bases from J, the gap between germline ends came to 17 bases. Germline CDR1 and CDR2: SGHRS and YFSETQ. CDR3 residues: CASSLATGQSTGYTF. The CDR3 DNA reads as TGCGCCAGCAGCTTGGCCACGGGGCAGAGCACCGGCTACACCTTC.

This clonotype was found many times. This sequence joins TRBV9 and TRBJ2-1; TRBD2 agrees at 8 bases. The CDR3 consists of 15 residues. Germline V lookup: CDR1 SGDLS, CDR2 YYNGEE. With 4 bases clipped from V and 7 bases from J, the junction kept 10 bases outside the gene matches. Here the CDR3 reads CASSIGGGSVNEQFF. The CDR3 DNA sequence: TGTGCCAGCAGCATCGGGGGGGGCAGTGTGAATGAGCAGTTCTTC.

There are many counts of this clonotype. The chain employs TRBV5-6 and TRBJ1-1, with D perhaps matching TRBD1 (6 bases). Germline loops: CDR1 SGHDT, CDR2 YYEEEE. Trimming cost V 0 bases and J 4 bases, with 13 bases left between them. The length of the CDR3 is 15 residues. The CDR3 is CASSLEAGALTEAFF. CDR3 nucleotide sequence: TGTGCCAGCAGCTTGGAGGCAGGGGCCCTCACTGAAGCTTTCTTT.

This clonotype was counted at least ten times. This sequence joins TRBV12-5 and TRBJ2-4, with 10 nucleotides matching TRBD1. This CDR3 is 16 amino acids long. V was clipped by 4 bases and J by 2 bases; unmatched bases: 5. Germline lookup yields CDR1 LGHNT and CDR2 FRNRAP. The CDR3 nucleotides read TGTGCTAGTGGTTCGGGACAGGGGTCGTCCAAAAACATTCAGTACTTC. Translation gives CASGSGQGSSKNIQYF.

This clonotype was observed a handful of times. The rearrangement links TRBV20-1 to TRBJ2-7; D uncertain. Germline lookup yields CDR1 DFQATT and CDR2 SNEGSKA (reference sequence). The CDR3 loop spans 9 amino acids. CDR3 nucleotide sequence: TGCACCACGGATAGGGAGCAGTACTTC. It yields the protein CTTDREQYF.

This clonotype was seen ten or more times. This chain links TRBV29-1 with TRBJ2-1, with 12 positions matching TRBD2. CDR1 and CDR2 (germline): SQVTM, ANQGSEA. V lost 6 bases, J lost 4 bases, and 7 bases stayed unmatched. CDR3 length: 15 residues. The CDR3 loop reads CSVATGTSGYNEQFF. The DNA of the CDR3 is TGCAGCGTGGCTACCGGGACTAGCGGGTACAATGAGCAGTTCTTC.

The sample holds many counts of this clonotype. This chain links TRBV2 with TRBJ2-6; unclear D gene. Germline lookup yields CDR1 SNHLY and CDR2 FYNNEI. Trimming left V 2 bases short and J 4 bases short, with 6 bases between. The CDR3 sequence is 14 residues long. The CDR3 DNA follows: TGTGCCAGCAGTGAATCGGTGGGGGCCAACGTCCTGACTTTC. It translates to CASSESVGANVLTF.

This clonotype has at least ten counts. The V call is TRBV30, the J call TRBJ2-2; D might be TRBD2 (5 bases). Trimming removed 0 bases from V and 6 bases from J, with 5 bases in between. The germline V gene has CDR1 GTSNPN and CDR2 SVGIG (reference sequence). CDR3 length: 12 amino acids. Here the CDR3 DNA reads TGTGCCTGGAGTGTGAGGGCCGGGGAGCTGTTTTTT. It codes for CAWSVRAGELFF.

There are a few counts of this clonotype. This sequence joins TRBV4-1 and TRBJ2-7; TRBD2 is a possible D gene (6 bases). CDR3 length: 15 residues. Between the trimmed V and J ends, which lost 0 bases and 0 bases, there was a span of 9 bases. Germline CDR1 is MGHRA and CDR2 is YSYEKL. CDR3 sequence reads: CASSQDPGASYEQYF. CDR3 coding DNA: TGCGCCAGCAGCCAAGACCCGGGAGCCTCCTACGAGCAGTACTTC.

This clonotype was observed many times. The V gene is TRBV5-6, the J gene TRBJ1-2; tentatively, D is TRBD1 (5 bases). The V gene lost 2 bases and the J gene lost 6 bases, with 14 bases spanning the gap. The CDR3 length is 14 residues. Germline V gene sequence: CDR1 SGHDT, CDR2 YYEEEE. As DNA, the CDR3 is TGTGCCAGCAGCTTCGGGTCAGGGCCGGATGGCTACACCTTC. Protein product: CASSFGSGPDGYTF.

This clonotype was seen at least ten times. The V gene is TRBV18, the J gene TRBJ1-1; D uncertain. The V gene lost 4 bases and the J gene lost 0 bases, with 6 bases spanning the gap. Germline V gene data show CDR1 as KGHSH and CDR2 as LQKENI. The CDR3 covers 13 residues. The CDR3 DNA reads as TGTGCCAGCTCACACACGATGAACACTGAAGCTTTCTTT. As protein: CASSHTMNTEAFF.

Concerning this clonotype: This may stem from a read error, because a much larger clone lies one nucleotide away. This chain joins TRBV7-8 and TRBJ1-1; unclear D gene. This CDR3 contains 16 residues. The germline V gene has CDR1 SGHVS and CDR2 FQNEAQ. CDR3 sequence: CATSLEAATYYTEAFF. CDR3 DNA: TGTGCCACCAGCTTAGAGGCAGCAACTTACTACACTGAAGCTTTCTTT.

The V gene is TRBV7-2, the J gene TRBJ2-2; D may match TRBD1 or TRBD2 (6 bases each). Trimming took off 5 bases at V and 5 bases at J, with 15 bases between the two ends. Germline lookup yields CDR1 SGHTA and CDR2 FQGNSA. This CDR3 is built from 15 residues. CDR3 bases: TGTGCCAGCAGCCCCGGAGGGGGTCGGACCGGGGAGCTGTTTTTT. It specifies CASSPGGGRTGELFF.

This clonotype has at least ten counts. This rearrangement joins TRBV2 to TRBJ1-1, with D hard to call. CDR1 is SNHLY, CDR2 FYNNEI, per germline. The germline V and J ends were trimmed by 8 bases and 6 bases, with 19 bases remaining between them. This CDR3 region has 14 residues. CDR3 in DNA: TGTGCCAGCTGTGTGTCCATTGCGGAAGCTGAAGCTTTCTTT. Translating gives CASCVSIAEAEAFF.

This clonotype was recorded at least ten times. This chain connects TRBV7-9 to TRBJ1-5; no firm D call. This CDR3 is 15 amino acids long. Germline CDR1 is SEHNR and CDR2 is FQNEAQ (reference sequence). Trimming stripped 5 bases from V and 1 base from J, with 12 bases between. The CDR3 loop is CASSPSTVSNQPQHF. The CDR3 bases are TGTGCCAGCAGCCCTTCGACGGTGAGCAATCAGCCCCAGCATTTT. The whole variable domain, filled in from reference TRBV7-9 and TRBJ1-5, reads DTGVSQNPRHKITKRGQNVTFRCDPISEHNRLYWYRQTLGQGPEFLTYFQNEAQLEKSRLLSDRFSAERPKGSFSTLEIQRTEQGDSAMYLCASSPSTVSNQPQHFGDGTRLSIL.